Listed below are T cell receptor beta chains from one sample, sequenced in a study of shared clonotypes between healthy human individuals. Generated by immunoSEQ multiplex PCR, the TCRdb table keeps only in-frame clones and is missing some. This table holds more than 2,000,000 clones, roughly 92% found once. Sequencing used naive CD4+ T cells sorted from blood. Source of these receptors: a man aged 18 to 29 in good health. The CDR3 runs from the conserved cysteine through the conserved F or W. Each record gives: CDR3 length, V gene, clone size, J gene, D gene, CDR3 DNA, CDR3 protein. D genes are given only for firm matches. Expanded clones get a size class; other rows say once, few or many, or leave the size out.

cdr3_length: 15
v_call: TRBV4-3
clone_size: .
j_call: TRBJ2-3
d_call: .
cdr3_nt: TGCGCCAGCAGCCAAGATCCAGGGACCACAGATACGCAGTATTTT
cdr3_aa: CASSQDPGTTDTQYF

cdr3_length: 15
v_call: TRBV6-5
clone_size: .
j_call: TRBJ2-7
d_call: TRBD2
cdr3_nt: TGTGCCAGCAGCCGACGACTAGCGGAGGCCTACGAGCAGTACTTC
cdr3_aa: CASSRRLAEAYEQYF

cdr3_length: 13
v_call: TRBV28
clone_size: .
j_call: TRBJ2-7
d_call: .
cdr3_nt: TGTGCCAGCAGTTTACCTCCCCCCTACGAGCAGTACTTC
cdr3_aa: CASSLPPPYEQYF

cdr3_length: 13
v_call: TRBV30
clone_size: .
j_call: TRBJ2-1
d_call: TRBD2
cdr3_nt: TGTGCCTGGACTAGCGGAACCTACAATGAGCAGTTCTTC
cdr3_aa: CAWTSGTYNEQFF

cdr3_length: 15
v_call: TRBV7-9
clone_size: .
j_call: TRBJ1-1
d_call: TRBD1
cdr3_nt: TGTGCCAGCAGCCCTCGACAGGGACTGAACACTGAAGCTTTCTTT
cdr3_aa: CASSPRQGLNTEAFF

cdr3_length: 13
v_call: TRBV6-5
clone_size: .
j_call: TRBJ1-1
d_call: .
cdr3_nt: TGTGCCAGCAGTTACCGACAGGACAGTGAAGCTTTCTTT
cdr3_aa: CASSYRQDSEAFF

cdr3_length: 13
v_call: TRBV5-6
clone_size: .
j_call: TRBJ2-5
d_call: .
cdr3_nt: TGTGCCAGCAGCTTGGACGGTCGGGTGGCCCAGTACTTC
cdr3_aa: CASSLDGRVAQYF

cdr3_length: 13
v_call: TRBV5-8
clone_size: once
j_call: TRBJ2-7
d_call: .
cdr3_nt: TGTGCCAGCAGCTTGGCGGCTCCCTACGAGCAGTACTTC
cdr3_aa: CASSLAAPYEQYF

cdr3_length: 14
v_call: TRBV18
clone_size: .
j_call: TRBJ2-1
d_call: TRBD2
cdr3_nt: TGTGCCAGCTCATCCGGGACTAGCAACAATGAGCAGTTCTTC
cdr3_aa: CASSSGTSNNEQFF

cdr3_length: 14
v_call: TRBV10-1
clone_size: once
j_call: TRBJ2-3
d_call: .
cdr3_nt: TGCGCCAGCAGCACAGGGATTTCCACAGATACGCAGTATTTT
cdr3_aa: CASSTGISTDTQYF

cdr3_length: 11
v_call: TRBV6-1
clone_size: .
j_call: TRBJ2-1
d_call: .
cdr3_nt: TGTGCCAGCACCGCCATCAATGAGCAGTTCTTC
cdr3_aa: CASTAINEQFF

cdr3_length: 14
v_call: TRBV10-3
clone_size: .
j_call: TRBJ1-2
d_call: .
cdr3_nt: TGTGCCATCAGTGAGTCGACGTCAGGCTATGGCTACACCTTC
cdr3_aa: CAISESTSGYGYTF

cdr3_length: 12
v_call: TRBV4-3
clone_size: .
j_call: TRBJ1-2
d_call: .
cdr3_nt: TGCGCCAGCAGCCCAGGTCGGAATGGCTACACCTTC
cdr3_aa: CASSPGRNGYTF

cdr3_length: 14
v_call: TRBV28
clone_size: .
j_call: TRBJ1-1
d_call: TRBD1
cdr3_nt: TGTGCCAGCAGCGACAGGGGGCGAGCAACTGAAGCTTTCTTT
cdr3_aa: CASSDRGRATEAFF

cdr3_length: 16
v_call: TRBV4-2
clone_size: .
j_call: TRBJ2-2
d_call: .
cdr3_nt: TGTGCCAGCAGCCAAGTTTGGGGGGCTGACACCGGGGAGCTGTTTTTT
cdr3_aa: CASSQVWGADTGELFF

cdr3_length: 15
v_call: TRBV6-6
clone_size: .
j_call: TRBJ2-7
d_call: TRBD2
cdr3_nt: TGTGCCAGCAGTTTAATAGCGGGGGTGGAAACCGAGCAGTACTTC
cdr3_aa: CASSLIAGVETEQYF

cdr3_length: 16
v_call: TRBV7-9
clone_size: .
j_call: TRBJ1-6
d_call: TRBD1
cdr3_nt: TGTGCCAGCAGATCGAACGACAGGGGACCTAATTCACCCCTCCACTTT
cdr3_aa: CASRSNDRGPNSPLHF

cdr3_length: 15
v_call: TRBV18
clone_size: .
j_call: TRBJ2-2
d_call: .
cdr3_nt: TGTGCCAGCTCACCGAGGGGTAATAACACCGGGGAGCTGTTTTTT
cdr3_aa: CASSPRGNNTGELFF

cdr3_length: 14
v_call: TRBV6-6
clone_size: .
j_call: TRBJ1-2
d_call: TRBD1
cdr3_nt: TGTGCCAGCAGTTACGGAGGGACAGATTATGGCTACACCTTC
cdr3_aa: CASSYGGTDYGYTF

cdr3_length: 16
v_call: TRBV7-2
clone_size: .
j_call: TRBJ2-7
d_call: .
cdr3_nt: TGTGCCAGCAGCTCGAGGCTGTCTGGACAGCTCCGCGAGCAGTACTTC
cdr3_aa: CASSSRLSGQLREQYF

cdr3_length: 15
v_call: TRBV19
clone_size: .
j_call: TRBJ1-2
d_call: TRBD1
cdr3_nt: TGTGCCAGTAGTATAGGGACAGGGGAAATGAATGGCTACACCTTC
cdr3_aa: CASSIGTGEMNGYTF

cdr3_length: 14
v_call: TRBV28
clone_size: once
j_call: TRBJ2-5
d_call: TRBD2
cdr3_nt: TGTGCCAGCAGTCTCGGGGGGAGGCGAGAGACCCAGTACTTC
cdr3_aa: CASSLGGRRETQYF